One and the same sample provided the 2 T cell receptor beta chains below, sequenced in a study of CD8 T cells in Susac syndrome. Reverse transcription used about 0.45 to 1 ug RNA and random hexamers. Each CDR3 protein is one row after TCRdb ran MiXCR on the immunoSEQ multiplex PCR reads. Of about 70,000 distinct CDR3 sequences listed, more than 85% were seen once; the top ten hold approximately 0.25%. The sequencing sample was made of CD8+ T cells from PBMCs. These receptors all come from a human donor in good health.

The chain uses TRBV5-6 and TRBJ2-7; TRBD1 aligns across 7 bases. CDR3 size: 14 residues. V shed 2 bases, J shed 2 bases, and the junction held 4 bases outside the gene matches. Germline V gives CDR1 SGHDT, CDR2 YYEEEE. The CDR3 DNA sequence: TGTGCCAGCAGCTTTCGACAGGGCCCCTACGAGCAGTACGTC. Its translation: CASSFRQGPYEQYV.

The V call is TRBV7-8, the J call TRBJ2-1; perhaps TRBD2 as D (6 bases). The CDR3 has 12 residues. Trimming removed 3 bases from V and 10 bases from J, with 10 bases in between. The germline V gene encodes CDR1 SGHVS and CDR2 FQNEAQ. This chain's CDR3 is CASSLGGEEQFF. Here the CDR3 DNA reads TGTGCCAGCAGCTTGGGAGGTGAGGAGCAGTTCTTC.